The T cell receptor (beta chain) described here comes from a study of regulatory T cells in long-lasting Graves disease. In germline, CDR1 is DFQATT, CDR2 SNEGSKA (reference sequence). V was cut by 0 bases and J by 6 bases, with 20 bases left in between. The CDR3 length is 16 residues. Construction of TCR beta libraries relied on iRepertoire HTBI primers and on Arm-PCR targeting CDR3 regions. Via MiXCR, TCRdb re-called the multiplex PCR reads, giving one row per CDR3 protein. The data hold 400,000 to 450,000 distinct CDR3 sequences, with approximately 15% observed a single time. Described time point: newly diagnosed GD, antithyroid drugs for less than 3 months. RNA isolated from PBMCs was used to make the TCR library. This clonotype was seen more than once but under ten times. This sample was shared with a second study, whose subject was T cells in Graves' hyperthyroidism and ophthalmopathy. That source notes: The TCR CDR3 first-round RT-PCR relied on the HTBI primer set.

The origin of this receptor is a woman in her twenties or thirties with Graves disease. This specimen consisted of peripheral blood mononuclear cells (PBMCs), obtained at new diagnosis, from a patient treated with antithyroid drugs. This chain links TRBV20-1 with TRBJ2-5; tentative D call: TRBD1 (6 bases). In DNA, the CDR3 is TGCAGTGCTAGAGATCTATTGCAGGGGACGATGAAGACCCAGTACTTC. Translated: CSARDLLQGTMKTQYF.